Shown below are 24 T cell receptor beta chains from a single sample sequenced in a study of T cells in Graves' hyperthyroidism and ophthalmopathy. TCR beta CDR3 region amplification was performed from RNA transcripts. Carried out on the TCR CDR3, a first-round RT-PCR used the HTBI primer set. TCRdb analysed the multiplex PCR reads with MiXCR anew, one entry per CDR3 protein. The table lists around 300,000 distinct CDR3 sequences, about 20% of them singletons. The source material was blood. The receptors derive from a man in his thirties or forties with Graves' ophthalmopathy.

This clonotype showed up just a few times. The gene calls are TRBV13 and TRBJ2-3, with TRBD1 as a possible D gene (5 bases). This CDR3 is 18 amino acids long. Germline CDR1 is PRHDT and CDR2 is FYEKMQ (reference sequence). Trimming left V 6 bases short and J 5 bases short, with 27 bases between. This chain's CDR3 is CASRSGFEHLAQIDTQYF. In DNA, the CDR3 is TGTGCCAGCAGATCAGGGTTCGAACACCTGGCACAGATAGATACGCAGTATTTT.

The J gene is TRBJ2-7, the V gene TRBV9; 9 nucleotides agree with TRBD2. Germline V gives CDR1 SGDLS, CDR2 YYNGEE. J gave up 6 bases and V 2 bases, and 9 bases lay outside the gene matches. This CDR3 is built from 15 residues. The CDR3 nucleotides read TGTGCCAGCAGCGTCGGATCCGGGACTAGCTCCGAGCAGTACTTC. The encoded protein is CASSVGSGTSSEQYF.

The CDR3 DNA follows: TGTGCCAGTGGGGACCCAATCAGACAAGAGACCCAGTACTTC. Translating gives CASGDPIRQETQYF. The J gene is TRBJ2-5, the V gene TRBV27; D may correspond to TRBD1 or TRBD2 (5 bases each). V shed 9 bases and J shed 2 bases, with 16 bases lying between them. Germline V lookup: CDR1 MNHEY, CDR2 SMNVEV (reference sequence). The CDR3 is 14 amino acids.

V and J are TRBV18 and TRBJ1-1; D possibly corresponds to TRBD1 (5 bases). Trimming stripped 6 bases from V and 4 bases from J, with 15 bases between. Germline CDR1 reads KGHSH; CDR2 reads LQKENI. CDR3 length equals 14 residues. This chain's CDR3 is CASSSEGRGTEAFF. The CDR3, as DNA: TGTGCCAGCTCCTCGGAGGGGAGGGGCACTGAAGCTTTCTTT.

Many counts were recorded for this clonotype. The chain has TRBV5-1 and TRBJ1-1; 9 nucleotides align to TRBD1. CDR1 is SGHRS and CDR2 is YFSETQ in the germline V gene. The J segment lost 5 bases and the V segment lost 1 base, leaving 6 bases of the junction unmatched. The CDR3 runs to 15 residues. The CDR3 coding sequence is TGCGCCAGCAGCTTGTCCTACAGGGGGCAGACTGAAGCTTTCTTT. Its protein is CASSLSYRGQTEAFF.

As concerns this clonotype: As the CDR3 is not closed by the conserved phenylalanine or tryptophan, this likely results from a read error. The chain combines TRBV20-1 with TRBJ1-6; D possibly corresponds to TRBD1 (5 bases). The CDR3 is 14 amino acids. CDR1 and CDR2 from the germline V gene are DFQATT and SNEGSKA (reference sequence). V was pared by 6 bases and J by 7 bases, with 16 bases between. The CDR3 nucleotides read TGCAGTGCCGGGCCAGGGAAAGGGAATTCACCCCTCCACCTT. Translated, it gives CSAGPGKGNSPLHL.

Many counts were recorded for this clonotype. V and J are TRBV2 and TRBJ2-1, with D maybe TRBD1 (6 bases). V was cut by 0 bases and J by 4 bases, with 16 bases left in between. This CDR3 is built from 17 residues. The V gene's germline CDR1 is SNHLY and CDR2 FYNNEI. In DNA form, the CDR3 reads TGTGCCAGCAGTGAAGCCCCACAGGGATGGGATTACAATGAGCAGTTCTTC. Translating it yields CASSEAPQGWDYNEQFF.

V usage is TRBV14 and J usage is TRBJ2-1; D unclear. The DNA end is a closer match to TRBJ2-7, so the J assignment may be wrong. There are 15 residues in the CDR3. CDR1 is SGHDN and CDR2 is FVKESK in the germline V gene. CDR3 nucleotide sequence: TGTGCCAGCAGCCAAAACTCCGCTCCATACAATGAGCAGTACTTC. Its translation: CASSQNSAPYNEQYF.

This clonotype showed up just a few times. The chain carries TRBV18 and TRBJ1-1; perhaps TRBD1 as D (5 bases). CDR3 length: 16 residues. Per the germline V gene, CDR1 is KGHSH and CDR2 is LQKENI. Between the trimmed V and J ends, which lost 3 bases and 4 bases, there was a span of 18 bases. The CDR3 coding sequence is TGTGCCAGCTCACCGCGGGGAGGGGTTAAGGGCACTGAAGCTTTCTTT. It translates to CASSPRGGVKGTEAFF.

This clonotype was recorded many times. The rearrangement joins TRBV30 to TRBJ2-3; D remains unclear. The CDR3 length is 13 residues. V was trimmed by 4 bases and J by 2 bases, leaving 10 bases between them. Germline loops: CDR1 GTSNPN, CDR2 SVGIG (reference sequence). DNA of the CDR3: TGTGCCTGGAATGGGCTCCCCACAGATACGCAGTATTTT. The encoded protein is CAWNGLPTDTQYF.

The V call is TRBV20-1, the J call TRBJ2-1, with 9 bases aligning to TRBD1. Per germline, CDR1 DFQATT and CDR2 SNEGSKA (reference sequence). Trimming at V came to 8 bases and at J to 9 bases, leaving 5 bases not matched to a gene. There are 11 residues in the CDR3. In DNA, the CDR3 is TGCAGTCTGGACAGGGGAAGTGAGCAGTTCTTC. It yields the protein CSLDRGSEQFF.

This clonotype came up many times. This chain joins TRBV12-3 or TRBV12-4 and TRBJ1-3; D is unresolved. The V and J ends lost 3 bases and 2 bases respectively, with 5 bases between them. The CDR3 sequence is 13 residues long. DNA for the CDR3: TGTGCCAGCAGTTTCGGGGCTGGAAACACCATATATTTT. This sequence encodes CASSFGAGNTIYF.

In its sample, this clonotype was seen many times. One end of the junction does not line up with germline, which may come from a read error. The chain employs TRBV7-8 and TRBJ2-1, with 8 bases identical to TRBD2. This CDR3 has 17 amino acids. The germline V gene encodes CDR1 SGHVS and CDR2 FQNEAQ. The CDR3 nucleotides are TGTGCCAGCAGCTTAGCGAATAGCGGGATGTCCTACGATGAGCAGTTCTTC. Protein: CASSLANSGMSYDEQFF. Full variable domain (rest looked up from reference TRBV7-8 and TRBJ2-1): GAGVSQSPRYKVAKRGQDVALRCDPISGHVSLFWYQQALGQGPEFLTYFQNEAQLDKSGLPSDRFFAERPEGSVSTLKIQRTQQEDSAVYLCASSLANSGMSYDEQFFGPGTRLTVL.

The sample holds many counts of this clonotype. This chain joins TRBV18 and TRBJ1-2, with 7 bases aligning to TRBD1. V trimming: 10 bases; J trimming: 9 bases; junction bases outside the gene matches: 11. Germline V gene lookup returns CDR1 KGHSH and CDR2 LQKENI. CDR3 length: 12 residues. CDR3 sequence: CATTTDRESYTF. In DNA form, the CDR3 reads TGTGCCACCACAACCGACAGGGAGAGCTACACCTTC.

The genes are TRBV2 and TRBJ2-7; D gene unclear. The V gene's germline CDR1 is SNHLY and CDR2 FYNNEI. This CDR3 comprises 15 residues. V lost 6 bases and J 0 bases, leaving 15 bases between the germline ends. In DNA, the CDR3 is TGTGCCAGCAGCGACGTAGGGATTCCCTCCTACGAGCAGTACTTC. Amino acids: CASSDVGIPSYEQYF.

This clonotype has ten or more counts. The chain carries TRBV11-1 and TRBJ2-7; no definite D call. Germline-derived CDR1 and CDR2 are SGHAT and FQDESV (reference sequence). The CDR3 runs to 11 residues. Trimming removed 2 bases at V and 3 bases at J, with 2 bases between. CDR3 in DNA: TGTGCCAGCAGCTTACACTACGAGCAGTACTTC. Its protein product is CASSLHYEQYF.

This clonotype was counted between two and nine times. The chain joins TRBV20-1 to TRBJ2-5, with 7 bases identical to TRBD1. The germline V gene has CDR1 DFQATT and CDR2 SNEGSKA (reference sequence). The CDR3 consists of 14 residues. J gave up 4 bases and V 4 bases, and 9 bases lay outside the gene matches. CDR3 loop: CSATVETGRETQYF. The CDR3 DNA reads as TGCAGTGCTACCGTGGAGACAGGGAGAGAGACCCAGTACTTC.

The chain uses TRBV7-3 and TRBJ2-1; TRBD2 matches at 9 bases. With 5 bases clipped from V and 10 bases from J, the junction kept 12 bases outside the gene matches. Germline V gene lookup returns CDR1 SGHTA and CDR2 FQGTGA. The CDR3 has 15 residues. CDR3 coding DNA: TGTGCCAGCAGCGCACTAGCGGGCCGGACTGGGGAGCAGTTCTTC. It is translated as CASSALAGRTGEQFF.

This clonotype was picked up a small number of times. The genes are TRBV7-2 and TRBJ2-5; no definite D call. From germline, CDR1 is SGHTA and CDR2 FQGNSA. The V end was cut by 2 bases, the J end by 2 bases, with 9 bases between. The CDR3 consists of 14 residues. The CDR3 DNA is TGTGCCAGCAGCTTATATGAGCGACAAGAGACCCAGTACTTC. Translation gives CASSLYERQETQYF.

This clonotype showed up many times. The gene calls are TRBV18 and TRBJ2-2; 8 bases agree with TRBD1. The CDR3 loop spans 14 amino acids. The germline gives CDR1 KGHSH, CDR2 LQKENI. V dropped 4 bases and J dropped 4; count of bases not matched to a gene: 2. The CDR3 DNA reads as TGTGCCAGCTCACGCGACAGGGGCACCGGGGAGCTGTTTTTT. Translating gives CASSRDRGTGELFF.

The chain has TRBV7-2 and TRBJ2-5; TRBD2 matches 11 bases. The CDR3 is 15 amino acids. The V gene end was trimmed by 0 bases and the J gene end by 7 bases; junction bases not matched to a gene: 4. Germline CDR1 is SGHTA and CDR2 is FQGNSA. CDR3 coding DNA: TGTGCCAGCAGCTTAGCGGAGGGACTAGCGGTGACCCAGTACTTC. Protein product: CASSLAEGLAVTQYF.

This clonotype was seen repeatedly, ten times or more. This sequence joins TRBV20-1 and TRBJ1-1; 8 bases fit TRBD1. Trimming removed 2 bases from V and 7 bases from J; junction bases left unmatched: 3. Germline V gives CDR1 DFQATT, CDR2 SNEGSKA (reference sequence). The CDR3 extends over 12 amino acids. The CDR3 DNA reads as TGCAGTGCTAGACAGGGGGCAAATGAAGCTTTCTTT. This translates into CSARQGANEAFF.

This clonotype was picked up many times. The chain uses TRBV20-1 and TRBJ2-4, with 10 bases lining up with TRBD1. V trimming: 6 bases; J trimming: 5 bases; junction bases outside the gene matches: 7. The CDR3 is 14 amino acids. In germline, CDR1 is DFQATT, CDR2 SNEGSKA (reference sequence). Here the CDR3 DNA reads TGCAGTGCCAGGGGGACAGGGGTGGAAAACATTCAGTACTTC. As protein: CSARGTGVENIQYF.

This clonotype has only a few counts. A read error may produce the germline difference seen at one junction end. V usage is TRBV6-5 and J usage is TRBJ1-6; TRBD1 might be the D (5 bases). This CDR3 comprises 17 residues. From germline, CDR1 is MNHEY and CDR2 SVGAGI. CDR3 bases: TGTGCCAGCAGCTACTATCAGGCCGGGGACGCTAATTCACCCCTCCACTTT. This gives the protein CASSYYQAGDANSPLHF.